The subject of this entry is one TCR beta chain. The data stem from a study of T cell changes during pregnancy in multiple sclerosis. TCRdb's copy holds only in-frame clones and misses some; the assay was immunoSEQ multiplex PCR. The data contain around 56,000 clones, roughly nine tenths of them singletons. The CDR3 spans 17 residues. CDR1 is SQVTM and CDR2 is ANQGSEA in the germline V gene. V was pared by 1 base and J by 5 bases, with 11 bases of the junction left unmatched. Sequenced here: peripheral blood, sampled in the third trimester of pregnancy. The chain links TRBV29-1 to TRBJ2-1, with 10 nucleotides matching TRBD2. The sequence was obtained from a female donor in good health, enrolled as a control in a pregnancy study. The CDR3: CSVEGPQAGGPDNEQFF. The CDR3 DNA is TGCAGCGTTGAAGGTCCCCAAGCGGGAGGGCCGGACAATGAGCAGTTCTTC.